The clone carrying this T cell receptor beta chain showed up many times. As yet, its antigen is unknown. The source of the sample is a study of shared clonotypes between healthy human individuals. About the study: Participating donors consisted of a couple of women and three men aged 18 to 49.

The method was immunoSEQ multiplex PCR; TCRdb's version includes in-frame clones alone and lacks a portion of them. The sample records nearly 1,000,000 clones, over 75% being singletons. The CDR3 contains 14 residues. Per the germline V gene, CDR1 is MNHNY and CDR2 is SVGAGI (reference sequence). The V and J ends lost 4 bases and 2 bases respectively, with 11 bases between them. Healthy HIV-negative adults with no recent acute infections or vaccinations were recruited as donors. Regarding the study as a whole: It was observed that roughly 4.8% of naive CD4 clonotypes were shared across four donors.

The sequenced material came from memory CD4+ T cells sorted from blood. Subset specified: CD45RA-negative fraction. This TCR was sampled from a man between 18 and 35 years old in good health. V usage is TRBV6-6 and J usage is TRBJ2-5, with D perhaps being TRBD1 or TRBD2 (5 bases each). As DNA, the CDR3 is TGTGCCAGCAGTTTCTCGGGACGGCAAGAGACCCAGTACTTC. Translated, it gives CASSFSGRQETQYF.